This T cell receptor (beta chain) was identified in a study of technical replicates of blood from a few donors. The repertoire was sequenced with immunoSEQ multiplex PCR; TCRdb's copy has only in-frame clones and lacks some. This sample has about 93,000 clones, with roughly 96% found just once. Losses at the gene ends were 5 bases for V and 4 bases for J; bases not matched to a gene: 4. This CDR3 is built from 13 residues. Germline-derived CDR1 and CDR2 are MDHEN and SYDVKM. The receptor's source is a human donor in good health. The sequencing sample was made of T cells isolated from PBMCs. The chain couples TRBV28 to TRBJ2-7; 8 bases line up with TRBD1. This CDR3 reads CASSATGGYEQYF. The CDR3 DNA reads as TGTGCCAGCAGTGCAACAGGGGGTTACGAGCAGTACTTC.